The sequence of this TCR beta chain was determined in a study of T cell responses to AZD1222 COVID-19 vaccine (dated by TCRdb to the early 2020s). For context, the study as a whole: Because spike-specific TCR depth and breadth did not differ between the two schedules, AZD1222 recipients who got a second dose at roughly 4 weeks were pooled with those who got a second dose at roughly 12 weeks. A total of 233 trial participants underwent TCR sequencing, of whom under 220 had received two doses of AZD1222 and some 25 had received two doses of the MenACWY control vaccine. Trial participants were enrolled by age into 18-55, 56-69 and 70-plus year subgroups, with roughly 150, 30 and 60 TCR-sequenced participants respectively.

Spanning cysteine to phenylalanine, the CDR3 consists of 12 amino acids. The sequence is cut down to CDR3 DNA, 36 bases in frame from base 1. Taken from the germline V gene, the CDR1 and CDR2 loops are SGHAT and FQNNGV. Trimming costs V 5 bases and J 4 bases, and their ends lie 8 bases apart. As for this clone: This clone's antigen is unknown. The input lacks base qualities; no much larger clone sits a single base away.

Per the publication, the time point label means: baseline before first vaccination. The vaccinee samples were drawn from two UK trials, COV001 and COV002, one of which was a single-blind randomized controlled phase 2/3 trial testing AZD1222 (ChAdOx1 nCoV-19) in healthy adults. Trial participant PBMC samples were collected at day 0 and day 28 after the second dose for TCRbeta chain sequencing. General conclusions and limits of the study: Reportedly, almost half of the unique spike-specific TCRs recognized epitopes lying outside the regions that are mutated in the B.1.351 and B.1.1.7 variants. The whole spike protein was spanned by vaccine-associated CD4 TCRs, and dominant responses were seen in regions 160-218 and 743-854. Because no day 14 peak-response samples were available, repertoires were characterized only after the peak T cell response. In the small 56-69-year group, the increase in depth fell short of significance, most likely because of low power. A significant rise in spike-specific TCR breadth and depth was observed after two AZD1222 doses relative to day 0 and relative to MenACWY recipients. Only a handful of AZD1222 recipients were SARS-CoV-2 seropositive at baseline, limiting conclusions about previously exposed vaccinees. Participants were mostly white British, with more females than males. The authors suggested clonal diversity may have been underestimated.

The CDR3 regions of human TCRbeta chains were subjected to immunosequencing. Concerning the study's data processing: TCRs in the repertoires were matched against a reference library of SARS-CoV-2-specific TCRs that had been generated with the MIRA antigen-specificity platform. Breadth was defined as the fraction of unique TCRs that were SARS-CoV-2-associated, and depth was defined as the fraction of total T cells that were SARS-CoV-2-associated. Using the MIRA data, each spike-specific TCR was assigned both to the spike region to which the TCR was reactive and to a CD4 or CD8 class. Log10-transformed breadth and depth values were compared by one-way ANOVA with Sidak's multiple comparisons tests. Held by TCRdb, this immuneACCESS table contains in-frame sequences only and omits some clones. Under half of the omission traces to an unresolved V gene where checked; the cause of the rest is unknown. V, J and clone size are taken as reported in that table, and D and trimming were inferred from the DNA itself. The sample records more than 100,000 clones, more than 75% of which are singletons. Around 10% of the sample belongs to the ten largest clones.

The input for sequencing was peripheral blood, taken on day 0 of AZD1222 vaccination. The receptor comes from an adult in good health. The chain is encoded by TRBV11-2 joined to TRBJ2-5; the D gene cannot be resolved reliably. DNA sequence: TGTGCCAGCAGCGCCCAAATAGAGACCCAGTACTTC. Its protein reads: CASSAQIETQYF.